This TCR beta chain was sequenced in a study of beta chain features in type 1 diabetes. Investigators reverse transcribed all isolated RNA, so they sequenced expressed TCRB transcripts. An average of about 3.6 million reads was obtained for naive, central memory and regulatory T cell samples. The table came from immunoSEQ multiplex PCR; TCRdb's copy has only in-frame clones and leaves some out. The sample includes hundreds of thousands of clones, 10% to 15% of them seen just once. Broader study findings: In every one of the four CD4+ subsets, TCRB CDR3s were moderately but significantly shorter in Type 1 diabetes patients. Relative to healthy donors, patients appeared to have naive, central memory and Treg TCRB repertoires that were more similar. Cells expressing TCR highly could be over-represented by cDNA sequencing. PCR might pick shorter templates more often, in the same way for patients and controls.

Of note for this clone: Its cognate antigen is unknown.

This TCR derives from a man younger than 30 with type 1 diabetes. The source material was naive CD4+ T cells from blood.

CDR3 region: CASTRPAGGNYTF. The CDR3 bases are TGTGCCAGCACCCGGCCCGCCGGGGGGAACTACACCTTC. The chain is built from TRBV6-1 and TRBJ1-2, with D maybe TRBD1 (5 bases). From germline, CDR1 is MNHNS and CDR2 SASEGT. The CDR3 contains 13 residues. Trimming took off 7 bases at V and 10 bases at J, with 19 bases between the two ends.